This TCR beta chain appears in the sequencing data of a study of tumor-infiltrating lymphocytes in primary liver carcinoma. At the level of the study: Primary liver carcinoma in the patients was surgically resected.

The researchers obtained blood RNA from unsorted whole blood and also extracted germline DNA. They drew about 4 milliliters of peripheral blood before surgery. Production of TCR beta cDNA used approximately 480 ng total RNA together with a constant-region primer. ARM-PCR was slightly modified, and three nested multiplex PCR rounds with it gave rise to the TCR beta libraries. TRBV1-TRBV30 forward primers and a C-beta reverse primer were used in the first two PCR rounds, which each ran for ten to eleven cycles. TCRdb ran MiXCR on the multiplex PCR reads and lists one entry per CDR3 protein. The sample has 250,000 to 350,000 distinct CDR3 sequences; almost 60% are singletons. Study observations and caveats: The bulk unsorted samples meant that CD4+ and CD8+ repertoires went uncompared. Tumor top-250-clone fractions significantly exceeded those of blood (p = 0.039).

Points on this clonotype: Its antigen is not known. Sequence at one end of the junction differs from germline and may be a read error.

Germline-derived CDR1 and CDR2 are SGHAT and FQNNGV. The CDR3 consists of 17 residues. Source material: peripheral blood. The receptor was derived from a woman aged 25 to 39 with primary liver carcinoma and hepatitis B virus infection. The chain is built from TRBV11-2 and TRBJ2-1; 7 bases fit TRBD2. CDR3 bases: TGTGTCAGCAGCTCCTTAAGGACCAGCGGGATCTACAATGAGCAGTTCTTC. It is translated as CVSSSLRTSGIYNEQFF.